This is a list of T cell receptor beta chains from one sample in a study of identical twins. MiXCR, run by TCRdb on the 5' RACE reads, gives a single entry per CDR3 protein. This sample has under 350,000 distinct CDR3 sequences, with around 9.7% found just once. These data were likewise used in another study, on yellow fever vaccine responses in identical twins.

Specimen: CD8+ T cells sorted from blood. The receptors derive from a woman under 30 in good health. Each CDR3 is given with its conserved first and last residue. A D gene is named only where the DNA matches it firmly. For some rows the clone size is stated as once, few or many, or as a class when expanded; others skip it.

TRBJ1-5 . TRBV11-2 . TGTGCCAGCACCCCGGGATTTAACGGGCAGCCCCAGCATTTT CASTPGFNGQPQHF
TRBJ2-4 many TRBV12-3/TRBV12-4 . TGTAGAGCAGGGGCCCGATTCGCGGGGACTCTAGCCAAAAACATTCAGTACTTC CRAGARFAGTLAKNIQYF
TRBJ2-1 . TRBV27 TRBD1 TGTGCCAGCAGTTACAGGGGGGAGCAGTTCTTC CASSYRGEQFF
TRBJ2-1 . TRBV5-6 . TGTGCCAGCAGCTTGGTGGCAGCCTACAATGAGCAGTTCTTC CASSLVAAYNEQFF
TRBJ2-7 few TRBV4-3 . TGCGCCAGCAGCCAAGATCTCGACATCTCCTACGAGCAGTACTTC CASSQDLDISYEQYF
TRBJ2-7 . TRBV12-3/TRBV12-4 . TGTGCCAGCAGTTTCGGAACAGGGGAGGACGAGCAGTACTTC CASSFGTGEDEQYF
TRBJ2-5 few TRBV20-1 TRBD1 TGCAGTGCTAGAGATGTGGGCCGGGACAGGGCGTTGGACCAAGAGACCCAGTACTTC CSARDVGRDRALDQETQYF
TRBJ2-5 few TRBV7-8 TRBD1 TGTGCCAGCAGCTTAACCGGGACAGGGGGCGGGGAGACCCAGTACTTC CASSLTGTGGGETQYF
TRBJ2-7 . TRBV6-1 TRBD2 TGTGCCAGCAGCCCCCTCACTAGCGGGGGATTCTACGAGCAGTACTTC CASSPLTSGGFYEQYF
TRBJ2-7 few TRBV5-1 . TGCGCCAGCAGCTGGCGTGGGGGGCTCTACGAGCAGTACTTC CASSWRGGLYEQYF
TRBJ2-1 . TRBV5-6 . TGTGCCAGCAGCTTGGTTCCCCACAATGAGCAGTTCTTC CASSLVPHNEQFF
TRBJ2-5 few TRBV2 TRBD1 TGTGCCAGCAGTGCCGACCGGGACAGGGGGCAAGCCCAAGAGACCCAGTACTTC CASSADRDRGQAQETQYF
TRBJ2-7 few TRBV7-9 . TGTGCCAGCAGCTTAGGGTTTGGCGGATCCTACGAGCAGTACTTC CASSLGFGGSYEQYF
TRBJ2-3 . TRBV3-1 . TGTGCCAGCAGCAAGGAGGGGGCTTTCACAGATACGCAGTATTTT CASSKEGAFTDTQYF
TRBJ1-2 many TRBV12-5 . TGTGCTAGTGGTTTGGTCTCGGAGGGTGGGAACTATGGCTACACCTTC CASGLVSEGGNYGYTF
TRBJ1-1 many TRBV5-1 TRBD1 TGCGCCAGCAGCAGTGGACAGGGACCCATGAACACTGAAGCTTTCTTT CASSSGQGPMNTEAFF
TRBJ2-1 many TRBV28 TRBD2 TGTGCCAGCAGTTCGCTTCTACTAGCGGGGGATTACAATGAGCAGTTCTTC CASSSLLLAGDYNEQFF
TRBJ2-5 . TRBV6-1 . TGTGCCAGCAGCCTCCCTGGAGGCTCCGGAGAGACCCAGTACTTC CASSLPGGSGETQYF
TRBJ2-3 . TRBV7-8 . TGTGCCAGCAGCTTAGTCGTTACCACAGATACGCAGTATTTT CASSLVVTTDTQYF
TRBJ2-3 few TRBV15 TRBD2 TGTGCCACCAGCAGGAATAGCGGGAGGAAGGATACGCAGTATTTT CATSRNSGRKDTQYF
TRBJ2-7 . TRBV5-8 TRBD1 TGTGCCAGCCTTACCCCCGGGACAGGGGATAACGAGCAGTACTTC CASLTPGTGDNEQYF
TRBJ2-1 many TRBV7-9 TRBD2 TGTGCCAGCAGCCCCACAGTTAGCGGGGCCAATGAGCAGTTCTTC CASSPTVSGANEQFF